Below are 6 T cell receptor beta chains sequenced from a single sample in a study of liver allograft versus peripheral blood T cells. At the level of the study: What was compared were the T cell receptor repertoires in transplanted livers and those in the peripheral blood of recipients.

TCRdb passed the reads through MiXCR, listing each CDR3 protein once. Here the sample spans some 2,600 distinct CDR3 sequences, around 15% being singletons. The receptors here all came from a human patient who had a liver transplant. Some of these T cells may belong to the graft donor.

This clonotype is deemed medium-sized. The gene calls are TRBV10-1 and TRBJ2-2, with 7 bases aligning to TRBD2. The length of the CDR3 is 14 residues. Looked up from germline, CDR1 is WNHNN and CDR2 is SYGVQD (reference sequence). Trimming cost V 6 bases and J 7 bases; bases outside gene matches: 8. CDR3 in amino acids: CASSAQRGNGELFF. The CDR3 DNA follows: TGCGCCAGCAGCGCACAGCGGGGTAACGGGGAGCTGTTTTTT.

By sample fraction, this clonotype is medium-sized. The chain combines TRBV6-5 with TRBJ2-2; D is possibly TRBD1 (6 bases). Germline V gene lookup returns CDR1 MNHEY and CDR2 SVGAGI. V shed 6 bases and J shed 4 bases, with 21 bases lying between them. This CDR3 contains 17 residues. The CDR3 is CASSPRPLRGITGELFF. Here the CDR3 DNA reads TGTGCCAGCAGCCCTCGGCCCCTAAGGGGGATCACCGGGGAGCTGTTTTTT.

This clonotype occurred many times. The gene calls are TRBV10-3 and TRBJ2-3; 8 nucleotides agree with TRBD1. CDR1 and CDR2 (germline): ENHRY, SYGVKD. Trimming cost V 4 bases and J 2 bases; bases outside gene matches: 5. The CDR3 is 15 amino acids. The CDR3 coding sequence is TGTGCCATCAGTGGTGGACAGGGCAACACAGATACGCAGTATTTT. This translates into CAISGGQGNTDTQYF.

By its share, this clonotype is large. The V and J genes are TRBV6-1 and TRBJ2-1; no clear D gene. Germline V gene sequence: CDR1 MNHNS, CDR2 SASEGT. The germline V and J ends were trimmed by 6 bases and 13 bases, with 4 bases remaining between them. CDR3 length: 8 amino acids. DNA of the CDR3: TGTGCCAGCAGCGATCAGTTCTTC. Its translation is CASSDQFF.

By share, this clonotype ranks as medium-sized. This chain connects TRBV24-1 to TRBJ1-3; the D is unclear. Germline-derived CDR1 and CDR2 are KGHDR and SFDVKD. There are 10 residues in the CDR3. V lost 7 bases and J 4 bases, leaving 1 base between the germline ends. This chain's CDR3 is CATRGNTIYF. As DNA, the CDR3 is TGTGCCACCAGAGGAAACACCATATATTTT.

There are a few counts of this clonotype. The chain combines TRBV12-3 or TRBV12-4 with TRBJ2-3, with a weak D call TRBD1 (6 bases). The V end was cut by 5 bases, the J end by 1 base, with 28 bases between. CDR3 length: 20 residues. The CDR3: CASSTRTEPRSLLRTDTQYF. In nucleotides, the CDR3 is TGTGCCAGCAGTACCCGGACAGAACCCCGTTCTCTTCTTCGCACAGATACGCAGTATTTT.